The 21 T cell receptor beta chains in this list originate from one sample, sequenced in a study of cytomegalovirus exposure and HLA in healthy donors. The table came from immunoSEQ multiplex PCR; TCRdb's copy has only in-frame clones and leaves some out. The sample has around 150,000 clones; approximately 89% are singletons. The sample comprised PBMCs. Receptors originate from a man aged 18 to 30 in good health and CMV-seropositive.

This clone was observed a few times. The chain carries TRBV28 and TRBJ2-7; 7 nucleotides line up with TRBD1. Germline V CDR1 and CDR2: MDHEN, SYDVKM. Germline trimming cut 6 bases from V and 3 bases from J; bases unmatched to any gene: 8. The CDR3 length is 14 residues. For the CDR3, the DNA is TGTGCCAGCAGCTCGACAGGGTTTAACTACGAGCAGTACTTC. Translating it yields CASSSTGFNYEQYF. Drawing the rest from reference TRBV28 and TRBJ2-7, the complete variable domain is DVKVTQSSRYLVKRTGEKVFLECVQDMDHENMFWYRQDPGLGLRLIYFSYDVKMKEKGDIPEGYSVSREKKERFSLILESASTNQTSMYLCASSSTGFNYEQYFGPGTRLTVT.

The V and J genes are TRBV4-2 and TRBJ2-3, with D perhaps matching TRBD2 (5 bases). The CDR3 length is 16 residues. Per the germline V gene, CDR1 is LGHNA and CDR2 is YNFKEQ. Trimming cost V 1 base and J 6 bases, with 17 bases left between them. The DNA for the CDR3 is TGTGCCAGCAGCCAAGCCTTATCGGGAAATGGGGATACGCAGTATTTT. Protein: CASSQALSGNGDTQYF.

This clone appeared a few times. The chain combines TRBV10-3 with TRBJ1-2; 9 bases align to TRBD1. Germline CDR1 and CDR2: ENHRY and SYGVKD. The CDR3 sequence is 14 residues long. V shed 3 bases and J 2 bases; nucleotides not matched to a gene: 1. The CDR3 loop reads CAISEQGANYGYTF. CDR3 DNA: TGTGCCATCAGTGAACAGGGGGCGAACTATGGCTACACCTTC.

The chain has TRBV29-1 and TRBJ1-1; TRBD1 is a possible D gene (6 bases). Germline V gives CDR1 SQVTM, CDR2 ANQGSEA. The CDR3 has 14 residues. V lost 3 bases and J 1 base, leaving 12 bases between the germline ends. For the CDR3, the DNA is TGCAGCGTTGACCGCAGGGGAGAGAACACTGAAGCTTTCTTT. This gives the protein CSVDRRGENTEAFF.

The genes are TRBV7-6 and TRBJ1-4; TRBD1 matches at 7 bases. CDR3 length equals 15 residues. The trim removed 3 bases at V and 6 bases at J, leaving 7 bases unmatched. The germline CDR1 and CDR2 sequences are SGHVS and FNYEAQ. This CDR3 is CASSLTRGPDEKLFF. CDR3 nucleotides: TGTGCCAGCAGCTTGACGAGGGGGCCTGATGAAAAACTGTTTTTT.

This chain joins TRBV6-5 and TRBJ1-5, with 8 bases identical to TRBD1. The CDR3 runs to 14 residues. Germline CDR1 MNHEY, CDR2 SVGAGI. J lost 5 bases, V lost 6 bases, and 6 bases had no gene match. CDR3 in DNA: TGTGCCAGCAGCCCGACGGACAGGGATCAGCCCCAGCATTTT. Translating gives CASSPTDRDQPQHF.

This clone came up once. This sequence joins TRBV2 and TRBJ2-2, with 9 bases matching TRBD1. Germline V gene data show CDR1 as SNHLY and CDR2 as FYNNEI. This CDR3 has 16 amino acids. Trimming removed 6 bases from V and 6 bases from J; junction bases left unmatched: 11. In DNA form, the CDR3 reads TGTGCCAGCAGGGGGACAGGGACAGGCTGGGCCGGGGAGCTGTTTTTT. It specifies CASRGTGTGWAGELFF.

As DNA, the CDR3 is TGTGCCAGCAGCCCAGGGGGGAGCTCCTACAATGAGCAGTTCTTC. Protein sequence: CASSPGGSSYNEQFF. V usage is TRBV7-6 and J usage is TRBJ2-1, with D maybe TRBD1 (7 bases). The CDR3 loop spans 15 amino acids. Germline CDR1 SGHVS, CDR2 FNYEAQ. The V end was cut by 5 bases, the J end by 0 bases, with 11 bases between.

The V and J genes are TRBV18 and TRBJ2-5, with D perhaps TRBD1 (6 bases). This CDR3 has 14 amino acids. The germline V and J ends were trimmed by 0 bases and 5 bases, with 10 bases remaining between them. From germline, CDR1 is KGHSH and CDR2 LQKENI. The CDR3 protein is CASSPPTGPETQYF. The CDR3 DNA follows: TGTGCCAGCTCACCACCGACAGGTCCCGAGACCCAGTACTTC.

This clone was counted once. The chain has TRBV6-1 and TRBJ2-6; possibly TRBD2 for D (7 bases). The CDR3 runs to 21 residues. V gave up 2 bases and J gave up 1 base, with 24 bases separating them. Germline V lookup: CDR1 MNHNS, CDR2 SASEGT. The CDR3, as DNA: TGTGCCAGCAGTGAATATGGGGCGGTGGGGACTACAGGGTCTGGGGCCAACGTCCTGACTTTC. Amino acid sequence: CASSEYGAVGTTGSGANVLTF.

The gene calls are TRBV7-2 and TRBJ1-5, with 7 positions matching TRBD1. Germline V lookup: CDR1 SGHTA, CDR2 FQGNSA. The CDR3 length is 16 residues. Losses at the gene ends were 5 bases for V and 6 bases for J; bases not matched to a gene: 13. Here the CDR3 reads CASSPVRQGMAQPQHF. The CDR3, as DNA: TGTGCCAGCAGCCCTGTCAGACAGGGAATGGCTCAGCCCCAGCATTTT.

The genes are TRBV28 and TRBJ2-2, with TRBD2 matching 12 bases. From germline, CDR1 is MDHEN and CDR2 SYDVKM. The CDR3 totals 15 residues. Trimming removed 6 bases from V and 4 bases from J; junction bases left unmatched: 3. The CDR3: CASRTSGSPTGELFF. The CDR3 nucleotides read TGTGCCAGCAGGACTAGCGGGAGTCCCACCGGGGAGCTGTTTTTT.

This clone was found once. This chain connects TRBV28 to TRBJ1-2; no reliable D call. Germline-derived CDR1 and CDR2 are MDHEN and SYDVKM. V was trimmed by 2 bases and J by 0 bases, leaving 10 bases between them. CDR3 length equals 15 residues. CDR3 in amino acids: CASSLRVGANYGYTF. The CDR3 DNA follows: TGTGCCAGCAGTTTACGGGTCGGAGCTAACTATGGCTACACCTTC.

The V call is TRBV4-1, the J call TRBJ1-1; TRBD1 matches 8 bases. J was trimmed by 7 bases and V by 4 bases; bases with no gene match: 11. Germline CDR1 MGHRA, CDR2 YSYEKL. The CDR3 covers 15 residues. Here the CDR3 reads CASSRGQGGRDEAFF. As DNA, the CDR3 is TGCGCCAGCAGCCGAGGACAGGGTGGAAGGGATGAAGCTTTCTTT.

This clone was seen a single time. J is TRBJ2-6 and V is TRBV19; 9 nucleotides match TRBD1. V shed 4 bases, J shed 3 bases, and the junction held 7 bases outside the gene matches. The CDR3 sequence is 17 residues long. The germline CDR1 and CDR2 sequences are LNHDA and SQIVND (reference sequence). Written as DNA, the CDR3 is TGTGCCAGTAGTACGGGACAGGGTTACCGTGGGGCCAACGTCCTGACTTTC. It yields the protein CASSTGQGYRGANVLTF.

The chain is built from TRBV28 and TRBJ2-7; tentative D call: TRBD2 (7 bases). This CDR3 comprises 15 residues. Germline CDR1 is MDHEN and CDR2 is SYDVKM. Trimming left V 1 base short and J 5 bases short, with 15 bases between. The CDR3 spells CASSLYEGGKNEQYF. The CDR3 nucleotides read TGTGCCAGCAGTTTATATGAGGGGGGGAAAAACGAGCAGTACTTC.

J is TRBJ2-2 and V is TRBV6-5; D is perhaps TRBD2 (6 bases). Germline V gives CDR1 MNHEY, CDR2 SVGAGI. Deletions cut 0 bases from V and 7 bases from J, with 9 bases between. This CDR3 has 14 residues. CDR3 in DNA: TGTGCCAGCAGTTACTCTTTGGGGGGCGGGGAGCTGTTTTTT. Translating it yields CASSYSLGGGELFF.

In nucleotides, the CDR3 is TGTGCCAGTACGGGACAGGGGTCGAAAAACACCGGGGAGCTGTTTTTT. The encoded protein is CASTGQGSKNTGELFF. The V and J genes are TRBV19 and TRBJ2-2, with 10 bases aligning to TRBD1. Per germline, CDR1 LNHDA and CDR2 SQIVND (reference sequence). Trimming cost V 7 bases and J 2 bases; bases outside gene matches: 7. The CDR3 is 16 residues long.

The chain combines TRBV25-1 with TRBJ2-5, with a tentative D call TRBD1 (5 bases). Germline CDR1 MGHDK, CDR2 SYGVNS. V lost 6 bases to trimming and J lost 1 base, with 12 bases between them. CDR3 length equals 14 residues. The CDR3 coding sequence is TGTGCCAGCAGGGGCAGACAGAGCCAAGAGACCCAGTACTTC. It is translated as CASRGRQSQETQYF.

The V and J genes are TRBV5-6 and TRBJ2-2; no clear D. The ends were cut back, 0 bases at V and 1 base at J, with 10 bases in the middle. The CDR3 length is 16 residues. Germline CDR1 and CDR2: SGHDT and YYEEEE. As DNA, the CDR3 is TGTGCCAGCAGCTTGGGCCTTCGACAGAACACCGGGGAGCTGTTTTTT. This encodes CASSLGLRQNTGELFF.

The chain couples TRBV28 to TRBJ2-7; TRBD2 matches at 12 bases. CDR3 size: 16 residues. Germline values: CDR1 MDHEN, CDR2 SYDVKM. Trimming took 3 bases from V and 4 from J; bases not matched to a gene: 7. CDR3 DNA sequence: TGTGCCAGCAGTTTTACCAGGACTAGCGGGATATACGAGCAGTACTTC. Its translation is CASSFTRTSGIYEQYF.